This T cell receptor (beta chain) was observed in a study of blood T cell repertoires in COVID-19. Background on the study: The United States, Italy and Spain were the sources of the acute and convalescent COVID-19 samples. T cells, B-cell-depleted T cells, or PBMCs supplied cDNA or gDNA.

Allocation to cohorts depended on clinical history reported by the participants. Clones were read by immunoSEQ multiplex PCR, and TCRdb kept only the in-frame ones, dropping some. The data contain hundreds of thousands of clones, about 88% of them singletons. This receptor was taken from a woman under 30 who had been exposed to COVID-19. Sequenced sample: PBMCs or T cells enriched from blood (not recorded which).

Written as DNA, the CDR3 is TGTGCCAGAGCGGCGCGGACAGGGAATGAAGCTTTCTTT. Protein product: CARAARTGNEAFF. The chain employs TRBV2 and TRBJ1-1; TRBD1 matches at 8 bases. CDR1 SNHLY and CDR2 FYNNEI come from the germline V gene. The ends lost 9 bases at V and 7 bases at J; junction bases unmatched: 10. This CDR3 region has 13 residues.